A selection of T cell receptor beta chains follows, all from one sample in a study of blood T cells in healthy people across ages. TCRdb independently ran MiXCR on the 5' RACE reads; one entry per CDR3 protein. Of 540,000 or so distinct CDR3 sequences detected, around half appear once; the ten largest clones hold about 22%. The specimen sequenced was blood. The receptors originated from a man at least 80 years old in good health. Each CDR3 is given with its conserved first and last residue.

cdr3_aa: CASSLEGHQSNYGYTF; j_call: TRBJ1-2; v_call: TRBV5-1
cdr3_aa: CASSLVGSADSPLHF; j_call: TRBJ1-6; v_call: TRBV7-9
cdr3_aa: CASSGREIYNEQFF; j_call: TRBJ2-1; v_call: TRBV7-3
cdr3_aa: CASSRLGDNTDTQYF; j_call: TRBJ2-3; v_call: TRBV7-2
cdr3_aa: CASSWTSGGVREQFF; j_call: TRBJ2-1; v_call: TRBV27
cdr3_aa: CASSKISDLDKGGYEQYF; j_call: TRBJ2-7; v_call: TRBV21-1
cdr3_aa: CASSDLAGVGILETQYF; j_call: TRBJ2-5; v_call: TRBV2
cdr3_aa: CATSREGTVNTEAFF; j_call: TRBJ1-1; v_call: TRBV15
cdr3_aa: CASSFAVGGAGYGYTF; j_call: TRBJ1-2; v_call: TRBV5-1
cdr3_aa: CSAHDRFGGTGEDEQYF; j_call: TRBJ2-7; v_call: TRBV20-1
cdr3_aa: CASMGSSHEQYF; j_call: TRBJ2-7; v_call: TRBV25-1
cdr3_aa: CSAEPGQGTLEQFF; j_call: TRBJ2-1; v_call: TRBV20-1
cdr3_aa: CASKTGTGVGNTIYF; j_call: TRBJ1-3; v_call: TRBV28
cdr3_aa: CASSHGEDVAFF; j_call: TRBJ1-1; v_call: TRBV3-1
cdr3_aa: CASSLGTIDEQYF; j_call: .; v_call: TRBV7-9
cdr3_aa: CSARDRFNLYEQYF; j_call: TRBJ2-7; v_call: TRBV20-1
cdr3_aa: CSVLRTGRDTEAFF; j_call: TRBJ1-1; v_call: TRBV29-1
cdr3_aa: CASSGYDGTSVLNGQFF; j_call: TRBJ2-1; v_call: TRBV13
cdr3_aa: CSGRGGSGTDTQYF; j_call: TRBJ2-3; v_call: TRBV29-1
cdr3_aa: CASSLVGGAAANVLTF; j_call: TRBJ2-6; v_call: TRBV7-2
cdr3_aa: CAISPTGAGFESINEKLFF; j_call: TRBJ1-4; v_call: TRBV10-3
cdr3_aa: CASSYSMKLGGTAKNIQYF; j_call: TRBJ2-4; v_call: TRBV6-2/TRBV6-3
cdr3_aa: CASSFGGIDTQYF; j_call: TRBJ2-3; v_call: TRBV7-3
cdr3_aa: CASSQWASGSIAEQFF; j_call: TRBJ2-1; v_call: TRBV4-1
cdr3_aa: CSADWGGGARETQYF; j_call: TRBJ2-5; v_call: TRBV20-1